This TCR beta chain is drawn from a study of CD8+ T cells in alopecia areata. Extracted from the samples, RNA was reverse transcribed into cDNA to serve as the sequencing template. The repertoire was sequenced with immunoSEQ multiplex PCR; TCRdb's copy has only in-frame clones and lacks some. The data show about 150,000 clones, roughly 50% seen once. Germline V gene sequence: CDR1 SGHRS, CDR2 YFSETQ. This CDR3 spans 15 amino acids. Trimming cost V 2 bases and J 8 bases; bases outside gene matches: 10. Sample: CD4+ T cells sorted from blood. The chain carries TRBV5-1 and TRBJ2-4, with 7 bases aligning to TRBD2. This clonotype was sampled from a human donor with alopecia areata. The CDR3 region is CASSFATSYVDIQYF. CDR3 in DNA: TGCGCCAGCAGCTTCGCGACTAGCTACGTAGACATTCAGTACTTC. Based on the CDR3 plus reference TRBV5-1 and TRBJ2-4, the full variable domain is KAGVTQTPRYLIKTRGQQVTLSCSPISGHRSVSWYQQTPGQGLQFLFEYFSETQRNKGNFPGRFSGRQFSNSRSEMNVSTLELGDSALYLCASSFATSYVDIQYFGAGTRLSVL.